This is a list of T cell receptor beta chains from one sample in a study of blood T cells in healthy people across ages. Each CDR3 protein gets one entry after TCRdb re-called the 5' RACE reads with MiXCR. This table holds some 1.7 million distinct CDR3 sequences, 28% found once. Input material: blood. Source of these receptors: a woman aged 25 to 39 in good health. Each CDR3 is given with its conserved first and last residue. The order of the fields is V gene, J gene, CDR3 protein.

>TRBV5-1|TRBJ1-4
CASSPGTGGEKLFF
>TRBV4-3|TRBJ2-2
CASSRGRRAGELFF
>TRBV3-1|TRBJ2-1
CASSPYAARGLLIEQFF
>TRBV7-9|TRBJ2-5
CASSFNRGAKTQYF
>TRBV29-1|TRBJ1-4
CSVQAGATNEKRFF
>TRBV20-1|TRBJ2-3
CSAVDLRNTDTQYF
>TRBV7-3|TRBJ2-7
CASSSPGISWSYEQYF
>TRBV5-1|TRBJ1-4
CASSLGQRTGINEKLFF
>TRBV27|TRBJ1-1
CASRALNTEAFF
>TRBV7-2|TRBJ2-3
CASGTSGSLDTQYF
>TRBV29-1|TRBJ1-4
CSVDRPNEKLFF
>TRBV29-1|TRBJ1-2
CGGWEGYGYTF
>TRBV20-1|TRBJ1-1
CSAPKGDRTEAFF
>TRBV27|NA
CASSFRVTGTGIYEQYF
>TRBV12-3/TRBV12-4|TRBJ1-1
CASRFRDEALF
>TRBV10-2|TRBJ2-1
CASSEAGYGGNEQFF
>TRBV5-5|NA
CASSLGSGLDEQYF
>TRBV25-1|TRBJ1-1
CASSESSTIEAFF
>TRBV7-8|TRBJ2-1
CASSPVGLAGGVGEQFF
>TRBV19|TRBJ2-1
CATSGTPSYNEQFF
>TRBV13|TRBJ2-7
CASSSGPSGGYEQYF
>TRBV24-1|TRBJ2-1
CATSGTGQSGRSQFF
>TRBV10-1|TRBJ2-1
CASSGTSGLLGEQFF
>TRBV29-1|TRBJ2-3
CSVDAKGKITDTQYF
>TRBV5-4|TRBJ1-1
CASSSHRGQAFF
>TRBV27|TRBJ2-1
CAGSLMGGGLCEQFF
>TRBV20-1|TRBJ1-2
CSAYVPSGTGEDYGYTF
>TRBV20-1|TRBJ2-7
CSAGPPGQGYEQYF
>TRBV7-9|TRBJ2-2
CASERQGMSTGELFF
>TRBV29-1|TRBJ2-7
CSVEGTSDNEQYF
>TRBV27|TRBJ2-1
CASKAGPIYNEQFF
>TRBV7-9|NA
CASRSRVYEQYF
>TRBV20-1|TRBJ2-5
CSVDTRETQYF
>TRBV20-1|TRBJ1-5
CSARDREQGSSWQPQHF
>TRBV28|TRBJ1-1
CASSPGRGGGWTEAFF
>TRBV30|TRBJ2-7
CAWSVGLYGSSYEQYF
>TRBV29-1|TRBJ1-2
CSVEDWLTGNYGYTF
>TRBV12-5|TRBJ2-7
CASGFSGSEQYF
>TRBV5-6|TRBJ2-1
CASSLVTDRVHNEQFF
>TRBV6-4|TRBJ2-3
CASSDIAGGSKDTQYF
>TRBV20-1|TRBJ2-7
CSVRSGTEQYF